The rows below give T cell receptor beta chains drawn from one sample of a study of early T cells in non-severe SARS-CoV-2 infection. Via MiXCR, TCRdb re-called the 5' RACE reads, giving one row per CDR3 protein. Of around 81,000 distinct CDR3 sequences detected, more than 13% appear once; the ten largest clones hold roughly 11%. Sequenced sample: whole blood. Receptor source: an adult who was a healthcare worker with PCR-confirmed SARS-CoV-2 infection or an uninfected control (not recorded which). Each CDR3 is given with its conserved first and last residue. Each record gives: D gene, clone size, J gene, V gene, CDR3 protein, CDR3 DNA. A D gene is named only where the DNA matches it firmly. Part of the rows lack a size; the others show once, few, many or a class for expanded clones.

NA NA TRBJ2-3 TRBV5-1 CASSEGSADTQYF TGCGCCAGCAGTGAGGGCTCCGCAGATACGCAGTATTTT
NA few TRBJ2-3 TRBV11-2 CASSPVITDTQYF TGTGCCAGCAGCCCGGTAATCACAGATACGCAGTATTTT
NA few TRBJ2-1 TRBV29-1 CSATVGAFNPHNEQFF TGCAGCGCCACTGTGGGAGCCTTCAATCCTCACAATGAGCAGTTCTTC
NA once TRBJ2-3 TRBV3-1 CASSQEYRPRQYF TGTGCCAGCAGCCAAGAGTATAGACCTCGGCAGTATTTT
NA NA TRBJ1-5 TRBV11-1 CASSRDNNQPQHF TGTGCCAGCAGCCGGGACAACAATCAGCCCCAGCATTTT
NA NA TRBJ2-5 TRBV7-9 CASTVPGRVTQYF TGTGCCAGCACAGTCCCGGGAAGGGTGACCCAGTACTTC
NA NA TRBJ2-2 TRBV11-2 CASSFLTANTGELFF TGTGCCAGCAGCTTCCTGACCGCGAACACCGGGGAGCTGTTTTTT
TRBD1 NA TRBJ2-1 TRBV5-1 CASSLASGRGRSNEQFF TGCGCCAGCAGCTTGGCAAGCGGCAGGGGGCGCAGTAATGAGCAGTTCTTC
NA few TRBJ2-3 TRBV12-3/TRBV12-4 CASGTSTDTQYF TGTGCCAGCGGAACGAGCACAGATACGCAGTATTTT
NA few TRBJ1-4 TRBV4-3 CASSQSVGRDEKLFF TGCGCCAGCAGCCAATCGGTCGGGAGGGATGAAAAACTGTTTTTT
NA NA TRBJ2-2 TRBV5-5 CASSPLTGITGELFF TGTGCCAGCAGTCCACTCACAGGAATCACCGGGGAGCTGTTTTTT
NA NA TRBJ2-7 TRBV28 CASSFSWYEQYF TGTGCCAGCAGTTTCAGCTGGTACGAGCAGTACTTC
TRBD1 NA TRBJ2-3 TRBV29-1 CSVEAATGGSTDTQYF TGCAGCGTTGAAGCAGCTACAGGGGGCTCCACAGATACGCAGTATTTT
TRBD1 few TRBJ2-7 TRBV3-1 CASSYDRGEQYF TGTGCCAGCAGCTATGACAGGGGCGAGCAGTACTTC
NA NA TRBJ1-1 TRBV29-1 CSVVQLLTEAFF TGCAGCGTTGTTCAGCTCCTCACTGAAGCTTTCTTT
NA NA TRBJ2-6 TRBV25-1 CASTPGASGANVLTF TGTGCCAGCACTCCGGGCGCCTCTGGGGCCAACGTCCTGACTTTC
NA many TRBJ1-5 TRBV12-3/TRBV12-4 CASSLVSSQPQHF TGTGCCAGCAGTTTAGTCTCGAGTCAGCCCCAGCATTTT
NA NA TRBJ1-5 TRBV12-3/TRBV12-4 CASSSGSQPQHF TGTGCCAGCAGCTCCGGATCCCAGCCCCAGCATTTT
NA NA TRBJ2-7 TRBV4-3 CASSQDIRASYEQYF TGCGCCAGCAGCCAAGATATCAGGGCCTCCTACGAGCAGTACTTC
TRBD2 NA TRBJ2-3 TRBV27 CASSFSPTIPPSGATDTQYF TGTGCCAGCAGTTTTTCCCCCACCATTCCGCCTAGCGGGGCTACAGATACGCAGTATTTT
TRBD1 NA TRBJ2-3 TRBV29-1 CSVLGQNTDTQYF TGCAGCGTTTTGGGACAGAACACAGATACGCAGTATTTT
TRBD2 many TRBJ2-7 TRBV5-4 CASSPAGGFHEQYF TGTGCCAGCAGCCCAGCGGGGGGGTTCCACGAGCAGTACTTC
NA few TRBJ2-2 TRBV7-3 CASSIFSGELFF TGTGCCAGCAGCATTTTTTCCGGGGAGCTGTTTTTT
NA few TRBJ2-1 TRBV7-8 CASSFVHNEQFF TGTGCCAGCAGCTTTGTCCACAATGAGCAGTTCTTC
NA few TRBJ2-3 TRBV5-1 CASSLVVGLTDTQYF TGCGCCAGCAGCTTGGTTGTCGGGTTGACAGATACGCAGTATTTT
NA few TRBJ1-1 TRBV7-9 CASSSGKTEAFF TGTGCCAGCAGCTCAGGGAAAACTGAAGCTTTCTTT
NA NA TRBJ2-7 TRBV28 CASSSHVYEQYF TGTGCCAGCAGTTCCCATGTCTACGAGCAGTACTTC
NA many TRBJ2-1 TRBV12-3/TRBV12-4 CASRRSGAYNEQFF TGTGCCAGCAGGCGCTCGGGGGCCTACAATGAGCAGTTCTTC
TRBD2 few TRBJ2-3 TRBV2 CASSDGTIVNTQYF TGTGCCAGCAGTGATGGGACTATAGTGAATACGCAGTATTTT
NA NA TRBJ2-7 TRBV25-1 CASSGDSFGQYF TGTGCCAGCAGTGGAGACAGCTTCGGGCAGTACTTC
NA few TRBJ1-3 TRBV6-5 CASRGGISGNTIYF TGTGCCAGCAGGGGAGGGATCTCTGGAAACACCATATATTTT
TRBD2 NA TRBJ2-3 TRBV20-1 CSAARLAGLRDTQYF TGCAGTGCCGCCCGGCTAGCGGGGCTTCGGGATACGCAGTATTTT